Below are 13 T cell receptor beta chains sequenced from a single sample in a study of blood T cell repertoires in COVID-19. Sequencing used immunoSEQ multiplex PCR; TCRdb keeps in-frame clones, though not all of them. Among approximately 200,000 clones, roughly 81% were seen once, and the ten largest hold 0.98%. The sequenced sample consisted of peripheral blood. The source of these receptors is a man aged 35 to 55 with acute or convalescent COVID-19.

The gene calls are TRBV6-5 and TRBJ2-7; 9 nucleotides match TRBD2. CDR1 and CDR2 (germline): MNHEY, SVGAGI. V lost 8 bases to trimming and J lost 1 base; unmatched junction nucleotides: 3. The CDR3 consists of 13 residues. In nucleotides, the CDR3 is TGTGCCAGCGGGGGACTAGCTTCCTACGAGCAGTACTTC. Its translation is CASGGLASYEQYF.

This clone was counted a single time. The chain employs TRBV19 and TRBJ2-6, with D possibly being TRBD1 (7 bases). Per germline, CDR1 LNHDA and CDR2 SQIVND (reference sequence). V dropped 6 bases and J dropped 4 bases, with 22 bases sitting between them. This CDR3 has 18 residues. In DNA form, the CDR3 reads TGTGCCAGTAGACTCCAGGGGCAGGGGGAGGCCGGGGCCAACGTCCTGACTTTC. Translation: CASRLQGQGEAGANVLTF.

This sequence joins TRBV24-1 and TRBJ1-5; TRBD1 is a possible D gene (6 bases). The CDR3 has 14 amino acids. Germline CDR1 reads KGHDR; CDR2 reads SFDVKD. V was cut by 4 bases and J by 3 bases, with 9 bases left in between. In DNA form, the CDR3 reads TGTGCCACCAGTGAAGCAGGGGCCAATCAGCCCCAGCATTTT. It yields the protein CATSEAGANQPQHF.

The rearrangement uses TRBV28 and TRBJ2-5, with D perhaps matching TRBD2 (5 bases). CDR1 MDHEN and CDR2 SYDVKM come from the germline V gene. V dropped 3 bases and J dropped 5 bases, with 16 bases sitting between them. The CDR3 has 15 residues. CDR3 DNA: TGTGCCAGCAGTTTTGCGGTCTCGTGGAGGGAGACCCAGTACTTC. This translates into CASSFAVSWRETQYF.

The genes are TRBV7-3 and TRBJ2-1; 7 bases line up with TRBD2. This CDR3 contains 16 residues. The V and J ends lost 2 bases and 2 bases, in that order; junction bases with no gene match: 6. The germline gives CDR1 SGHTA, CDR2 FQGTGA. The CDR3 protein is CASSLHGGTTYNEQFF. The CDR3 coding sequence is TGTGCCAGCAGCTTACACGGGGGGACCACCTACAATGAGCAGTTCTTC.

This clone showed up just a few times. The chain couples TRBV28 to TRBJ1-2, with 8 bases aligning to TRBD1. Germline CDR1 is MDHEN and CDR2 is SYDVKM. V lost 6 bases and J lost 8; bases outside the gene matches: 8. The CDR3 sequence is 13 residues long. CDR3 sequence (DNA): TGTGCCAGCAGCGCAGGGACAGGCAAAGGCTACACCTTC. This codes for CASSAGTGKGYTF.

The J gene is TRBJ1-1, the V gene TRBV6-5; no firm D call. There are 15 residues in the CDR3. V gave up 2 bases and J gave up 2 bases, with 12 bases separating them. Germline CDR1 and CDR2: MNHEY and SVGAGI. CDR3 bases: TGTGCCAGCAGTTACGGGAGGAGGCTAAACACTGAAGCTTTCTTT. Its translation: CASSYGRRLNTEAFF.

Worth noting for this clone: The sample has other DNA sequences that encode this CDR3 too. The chain uses TRBV6-1 and TRBJ1-2, with D perhaps matching TRBD1 (6 bases). The CDR3 spans 15 residues. CDR1 is MNHNS, CDR2 SASEGT, per germline. Trimming removed 0 bases from V and 4 bases from J, with 12 bases in between. CDR3 DNA sequence: TGTGCCAGCAGTGAAGCACCGGGACAAGGCTATGGCTACACCTTC. It encodes CASSEAPGQGYGYTF.

This clone has a handful of counts. The chain is built from TRBV6-5 and TRBJ1-5; D perhaps matches TRBD1 (5 bases). Trimming took 6 bases from V and 4 from J, leaving 16 bases between them. Germline V gene lookup returns CDR1 MNHEY and CDR2 SVGAGI. The CDR3 is 15 amino acids. CDR3 nucleotide sequence: TGTGCCAGCAGGAGGGGAGGAGGGGAAAATCAGCCCCAGCATTTT. This gives the protein CASRRGGGENQPQHF.

J is TRBJ1-2 and V is TRBV27; no firm D call. The CDR3 extends over 11 amino acids. Trimming cost V 7 bases and J 7 bases, with 10 bases left between them. The germline V gene encodes CDR1 MNHEY and CDR2 SMNVEV (reference sequence). Written as DNA, the CDR3 is TGTGCCAGCACCCACCGGAGTGGCTACACCTTC. Its translation is CASTHRSGYTF.

CDR3: CASSLTGGQGTYGYTF. The CDR3 DNA reads as TGTGCCAGCAGCCTAACTGGTGGACAGGGGACCTATGGCTACACCTTC. The gene calls are TRBV28 and TRBJ1-2; 9 bases are shared with TRBD1. The CDR3 is 16 amino acids. Trimming took 6 bases from V and 4 from J; bases not matched to a gene: 12. Germline V gene lookup returns CDR1 MDHEN and CDR2 SYDVKM.

The rearrangement uses TRBV18 and TRBJ1-1; maybe TRBD1 (5 bases). Germline V gene lookup returns CDR1 KGHSH and CDR2 LQKENI. The CDR3 length is 14 residues. The ends were cut back, 6 bases at V and 2 bases at J, with 13 bases in the middle. CDR3 nucleotides: TGTGCCAGCTCCCCTCTGACAGAAAACACTGAAGCTTTCTTT. Its protein product is CASSPLTENTEAFF.

V gene TRBV28 combines with J gene TRBJ1-1; TRBD1 might be the D (5 bases). Trimming took 2 bases from V and 10 from J, leaving 11 bases between them. The CDR3 runs to 12 residues. Germline values: CDR1 MDHEN, CDR2 SYDVKM. CDR3 DNA sequence: TGTGCCAGCAGTTTACACCAGGGCCGAGCTTTCTTT. Residues: CASSLHQGRAFF.